Below, 11 T cell receptor beta chains from the same sample are listed, as sequenced in a study of cytomegalovirus exposure and HLA in healthy donors (dated by TCRdb to 2016 to 2017). The protocol used for the library was the immunoSEQ multiplex PCR assay. A mixture of 60 forward primers for TCR Vbeta segments and 13 reverse primers for TCR Jbeta segments was used in the multiplex PCR. As stored in TCRdb, this immuneACCESS dataset retains in-frame rearrangements with V and J assigned. A fraction of the clones does not appear; measured against another copy, unresolved V genes explain less than half of the discrepancy, and the remainder lacks a known reason. For this sample there are 100,000 to 150,000 clones; 75% to 85% appear just once. Approximately 10% of the sample is in the top ten clones. Sequenced sample: PBMCs. The origin of the receptors is a man aged 25 to 40 in good health and CMV-seropositive.

The rearrangement joins TRBV15 to TRBJ1-1; 8 nucleotides align to TRBD1. Trimming took 5 bases from V and 5 from J; bases not matched to a gene: 10. The germline CDR1 and CDR2 sequences are LNHNV and YYDKDF (reference sequence). The CDR3 covers 15 residues. The CDR3 sequence: CATSANRQGRTEAFF. The CDR3 DNA follows: TGTGCCACCAGCGCAAATAGACAGGGGCGGACTGAAGCTTTCTTT.

The chain is built from TRBV6-6 and TRBJ1-1, with D tentatively TRBD1 (5 bases). CDR1 is MNHNY and CDR2 is SVGAGI in the germline V gene (reference sequence). V lost 0 bases and J lost 3, with 8 bases in between. This CDR3 has 14 amino acids. CDR3 protein: CASSYSGGYTEAFF. The CDR3 DNA reads as TGTGCCAGCAGTTACTCGGGGGGATACACTGAAGCTTTCTTT.

The J gene is TRBJ2-3, the V gene TRBV4-1; D possibly corresponds to TRBD2 (5 bases). There are 17 residues in the CDR3. CDR1 is MGHRA and CDR2 is YSYEKL in the germline V gene. V gave up 5 bases and J gave up 0 bases, with 18 bases separating them. For the CDR3, the DNA is TGCGCCAGCAGCTCAAGAGGGATCAGGCCCAGCACAGATACGCAGTATTTT. This encodes CASSSRGIRPSTDTQYF.

The rearrangement uses TRBV5-1 and TRBJ2-5; TRBD2 is a possible D gene (7 bases). Near its end, the DNA agrees better with TRBJ2-7, so the J call may be wrong. Germline CDR1 SGHRS, CDR2 YFSETQ. There are 16 residues in the CDR3. CDR3 sequence reads: CASSLTLGGLSYEQYF. In nucleotides, the CDR3 is TGCGCCAGCAGCTTGACGTTGGGGGGGCTCTCCTACGAGCAGTACTTC.

The chain has TRBV5-1 and TRBJ1-1; D uncertain. V lost 3 bases and J 2 bases, leaving 17 bases between the germline ends. The CDR3 sequence is 16 residues long. In germline, CDR1 is SGHRS, CDR2 YFSETQ. CDR3 residues: CASSSSTFSGNTEAFF. The CDR3 DNA reads TGCGCCAGCAGCTCCTCGACTTTTTCCGGAAACACTGAAGCTTTCTTT.

This chain joins TRBV29-1 and TRBJ1-3; no reliable D call. The CDR3 has 13 residues. V dropped 3 bases and J dropped 2 bases, with 8 bases sitting between them. Germline CDR1 is SQVTM and CDR2 is ANQGSEA. The CDR3 bases are TGCAGCGTTGATGAGGCGGCTGGAAACACCATATATTTT. Protein sequence: CSVDEAAGNTIYF.

Worth noting for this clone: Compared with germline, one end of the junction differs, possibly owing to a read error. The same CDR3 arises from other DNA sequences in this sample as well. The genes are TRBV11-3 and TRBJ2-5; the D gene is possibly TRBD1 (6 bases). Germline V gives CDR1 SGHNT, CDR2 YENEEA. CDR3 length equals 15 residues. CDR3 DNA: TGTGCCAGCAGCTTAGATAACAGGGCTCAAGAGACTCAGTACTTC. Protein product: CASSLDNRAQETQYF.

The J gene is TRBJ1-3, the V gene TRBV4-1, with 10 bases aligning to TRBD1. Germline values: CDR1 MGHRA, CDR2 YSYEKL. Germline trimming cut 4 bases from V and 4 bases from J; bases unmatched to any gene: 7. The CDR3 spans 16 residues. The CDR3 here is CASSRGTGEWGNTIYF. The CDR3 bases are TGCGCCAGCAGCCGCGGGACAGGGGAGTGGGGAAACACCATATATTTT.

This clone has just a few counts. This rearrangement joins TRBV7-9 to TRBJ2-1; 8 bases are a match to TRBD2. V trimming: 5 bases; J trimming: 4 bases; junction bases outside the gene matches: 7. CDR3 length equals 15 residues. From germline, CDR1 is SEHNR and CDR2 FQNEAQ (reference sequence). The CDR3 is CASSPRGARYNEQFF. CDR3 nucleotides: TGTGCCAGCAGCCCGCGGGGGGCAAGGTACAATGAGCAGTTCTTC.

This chain connects TRBV5-1 to TRBJ1-1; the D gene is possibly TRBD1 (5 bases). CDR3 size: 16 residues. The germline V gene has CDR1 SGHRS and CDR2 YFSETQ. V lost 0 bases and J 2 bases, leaving 14 bases between the germline ends. In DNA form, the CDR3 reads TGCGCCAGCAGCTTGGCAACAGGACTAGCAAACACTGAAGCTTTCTTT. The encoded protein is CASSLATGLANTEAFF.

The chain links TRBV5-1 to TRBJ1-2; D possibly corresponds to TRBD1 (5 bases). CDR3 length: 14 amino acids. Germline assignment: CDR1 SGHRS and CDR2 YFSETQ. V was pared by 4 bases and J by 4 bases, with 14 bases between. CDR3 coding DNA: TGCGCCAGCAGCCCGGACGGAGGGGCCTATGGCTACACCTTC. Its translation: CASSPDGGAYGYTF.